The clone carrying this T cell receptor beta chain was found once. Original handling: How many nucleated cells were present was estimated from reference gene primer amplification. Assay: immunoSEQ multiplex PCR; the TCRdb copy retains only in-frame clones and omits some. That table is the source of V, J and clone size, and D and trimming were worked out from the DNA. This table has under 65,000 clones, 80% to 90% appearing once. CDR3 length: 15 amino acids. Deletions cut 0 bases from V and 4 bases from J, with 12 bases between. Germline loops: CDR1 LGHDT, CDR2 YNNKEL (reference sequence). This entry belongs to a study of blood T cell repertoires in COVID-19. About the study: Acute and convalescent COVID-19 samples came from the United States, Italy and Spain. The cDNA or gDNA used as material had been derived from T cells, B-cell-depleted T cells, or PBMCs.

The sample taken for sequencing was peripheral blood. The gene calls are TRBV3-1 (or the pseudogene TRBV3-2) and TRBJ1-2; a possible D gene is TRBD1 (6 bases). The origin of this receptor is a man between 60 and 70 years old with acute or convalescent COVID-19. Here the CDR3 reads CASSQDSGRGYGYTF. The CDR3 DNA is TGTGCCAGCAGCCAAGATAGTGGCAGGGGCTATGGCTACACCTTC.